The clone carrying this T cell receptor (beta chain) was recorded a few times. CDR1 and CDR2 from the germline V gene are SQVTM and ANQGSEA. The CDR3 contains 13 residues. Trimming stripped 4 bases from V and 4 bases from J, with 13 bases between. This sample stems from a study of blood T cell repertoires in COVID-19. Study summary: Both acute and convalescent COVID-19 samples were obtained from the United States, Italy and Spain. Sources were T cells, B-cell-depleted T cells, or PBMCs; the material itself was cDNA or gDNA.

Original analysis: Amplifying reference gene primers gave estimates of nucleated cell counts. The table came from immunoSEQ multiplex PCR; TCRdb's copy has only in-frame clones and leaves some out. The V and J calls and clone size were taken over from that table, and D and trimming were inferred from the DNA. Of roughly 130,000 clones listed, 65% to 85% are singletons. The chain joins TRBV29-1 to TRBJ1-2, with D unclear. This sequence was found in a man between 65 and 85 years old with acute or convalescent COVID-19. Input material: peripheral blood. The CDR3 region has the DNA TGCAGCGTTGCTAAGGCAGGCTTCTATGGCTACACCTTC. This sequence encodes CSVAKAGFYGYTF.